This T cell receptor beta chain was recovered during a study of Graves' ophthalmopathy and Graves' hyperthyroidism. The study, taken as a whole, reports: The study's model predicted ophthalmopathy progression at about 68% sensitivity and approximately 78% specificity.

The sequenced template was RNA, covering the TCR beta CDR3 region. The first-round RT-PCR employed HTBI primers together with the Qiagen OneStep RT-PCR kit. A multiplex PCR was then performed as the second round. TCRdb passed the multiplex PCR reads through MiXCR, listing each CDR3 protein once. The table includes almost 750,000 distinct CDR3 sequences, roughly 40% detected once. This CDR3 spans 11 amino acids. Per germline, CDR1 SQVTM and CDR2 ANQGSEA. J was trimmed by 14 bases and V by 0 bases; bases with no gene match: 3. Ophthalmopathy donors' eye disease showed moderate-to-severe activity, CAS of at least 3, NOSPECS of at least 4 and duration under 3 months. From fresh peripheral blood, around 10 ml in volume, the PBMCs were obtained. About this clonotype: Its antigen is still unknown.

The sample consisted of peripheral blood. V gene TRBV29-1 combines with J gene TRBJ1-4; TRBD1 matches 7 bases. The clonotype comes from an adult man with Graves' ophthalmopathy. The DNA of the CDR3 is TGCAGCGTTGAAGACTCGGGACAGCTGTTTTTT. This codes for CSVEDSGQLFF.